The clone carrying this T cell receptor (beta chain) was seen a handful of times. Its antigen is currently unknown. Both 60 Vbeta primers and 13 Jbeta primers went into the PCR. Using immunoSEQ multiplex PCR, the repertoire was profiled, and TCRdb retains in-frame clones only, with some absent. The sample carries more than 95,000 clones, 65% to 85% recorded once. This entry comes from a study of cytomegalovirus exposure and HLA in healthy donors. CDR1 is SNHLY, CDR2 FYNNEI, per germline. This CDR3 contains 10 residues. Trimming pared 2 bases from V and 8 bases from J, leaving 3 bases between. General study points: In a later analysis, common viral pathogens appeared linked to several of the most significant clusters.

The sequenced sample consisted of PBMCs. The chain employs TRBV2 and TRBJ1-1; D remains ambiguous. The origin of this receptor is a man aged 50-60 years in good health and CMV-seropositive. The CDR3 DNA follows: TGTGCCAGCAGTGAACGGGAAGCTTTCTTT. Translating gives CASSEREAFF. Filled out from reference TRBV2 and TRBJ1-1, the complete variable domain reads EPEVTQTPSHQVTQMGQEVILRCVPISNHLYFYWYRQILGQKVEFLVSFYNNEISEKSEIFDDQFSVERPDGSNFTLKIRSTKLEDSAMYFCASSEREAFFGQGTRLTVV.